The 20 T cell receptor beta chains reported below all come from one sample, sequenced in a study of blood T cells in healthy people across ages. Combining a sample-barcoded 5' primer with a J-beta primer mix, a second PCR ran for roughly 7 to 12 cycles. MiXCR, run by TCRdb on the 5' RACE reads, gives a single entry per CDR3 protein. This sample has 650,000 or so distinct CDR3 sequences, with 52% found just once. Material for sequencing was blood. The receptors stem from a woman of 80 years or more in good health.

This clonotype was counted many times. The chain links TRBV20-1 to TRBJ2-5; 7 bases fit TRBD1. The CDR3 extends over 15 amino acids. CDR1 DFQATT and CDR2 SNEGSKA come from the germline V gene (reference sequence). The V gene end was trimmed by 5 bases and the J gene end by 3 bases; junction bases not matched to a gene: 12. CDR3 coding DNA: TGCAGTGCTCACCCAATAGACAGGGACAAAGAGACCCAGTACTTC. Translated: CSAHPIDRDKETQYF.

This clonotype was counted a few times. The CDR3 DNA reads as TGTGCCAGCAGCGACGGGAGGACCGGGGAGCTGTTTTTT. This translates into CASSDGRTGELFF. This chain links TRBV7-9 with TRBJ2-2; 7 bases are shared with TRBD2. The CDR3 spans 13 residues. V lost 5 bases and J lost 5; bases outside the gene matches: 2. Germline lookup yields CDR1 SEHNR and CDR2 FQNEAQ (reference sequence). The full variable domain, rest sourced from reference TRBV7-9 and TRBJ2-2, is DTGVSQNPRHKITKRGQNVTFRCDPISEHNRLYWYRQTLGQGPEFLTYFQNEAQLEKSRLLSDRFSAERPKGSFSTLEIQRTEQGDSAMYLCASSDGRTGELFFGEGSRLTVL.

The chain has TRBV20-1 and TRBJ2-2; no reliable D call. CDR1 is DFQATT and CDR2 is SNEGSKA in the germline V gene (reference sequence). This CDR3 contains 13 residues. The V and J ends lost 2 bases and 4 bases respectively, with 8 bases between them. The CDR3 DNA reads as TGCAGTGCTAGAAAGGGTTCCACCGGGGAGCTGTTTTTT. It codes for CSARKGSTGELFF.

The chain couples TRBV7-2 to TRBJ2-7; D might be TRBD1 (6 bases). The J call may be faulty, since TRBJ2-5 better matches the DNA end. The CDR3 sequence is 14 residues long. The germline V gene has CDR1 SGHTA and CDR2 FQGNSA. CDR3 sequence (DNA): TGTGCCACGCAGACAGGAGGCTCGGGAGAGACCCAGTACTTC. Protein sequence: CATQTGGSGETQYF.

For this clonotype: Its ends do not fully match the called genes, so a read error is possible. The CDR3 sequence: CAGSTRTHSSYNSPLHF. The CDR3, as DNA: TGTGCCGGCAGTACCCGGACACACAGCTCCTATAATTCACCCCTCCACTTT. The V gene is TRBV27, the J gene TRBJ1-6; D is perhaps TRBD1 (5 bases). CDR1 is MNHEY, CDR2 SMNVEV, per germline (reference sequence). This CDR3 has 17 amino acids.

The chain is built from TRBV4-2 and TRBJ2-3; the D is unclear. The ends were cut back, 2 bases at V and 0 bases at J, with 9 bases in the middle. This CDR3 has 15 amino acids. The germline gives CDR1 LGHNA, CDR2 YNFKEQ. CDR3 nucleotides: TGTGCCAGCAGCCAAACCAGAACTAGCACAGATACGCAGTATTTT. Its translation is CASSQTRTSTDTQYF.

This clonotype was seen at least ten times. In DNA, the CDR3 is TGTGCCAGCAGCTTGGGACGGGCGCTGGCATCCAATGGCTACACCTTC. Amino acid sequence: CASSLGRALASNGYTF. The V call is TRBV28, the J call TRBJ1-2; a weak D match, TRBD1 (5 bases). Germline CDR1 is MDHEN and CDR2 is SYDVKM. This CDR3 has 16 amino acids. The V and J ends lost 6 bases and 6 bases respectively, with 23 bases between them.

Details on this clonotype: Being one base from a much bigger clone, this may be a read error. V and J are TRBV4-1 and TRBJ2-1; weak D call: TRBD2 (6 bases). Germline CDR1 and CDR2: MGHRA and YSYEKL. This CDR3 region has 17 residues. V was pared by 4 bases and J by 4 bases, with 20 bases between. The CDR3 protein is CASSRRPPRREYNEQFF. The CDR3 coding sequence is TGCGCCAGCAGCCGGAGACCCCCCCGGCGGGAATACAATGAGCAGTTCTTC.

The rearrangement links TRBV5-1 to TRBJ1-3; D gene uncertain. This CDR3 comprises 14 residues. Trimming took off 0 bases at V and 1 base at J, with 5 bases between the two ends. In germline, CDR1 is SGHRS, CDR2 YFSETQ. The CDR3 reads CASSLEQSGNTIYF. CDR3 in DNA: TGCGCCAGCAGCTTGGAACAGTCTGGAAACACCATATATTTT.

The chain combines TRBV6-5 with TRBJ1-1; D gene unclear. There are 15 residues in the CDR3. Germline V gives CDR1 MNHEY, CDR2 SVGAGI. V gave up 2 bases and J gave up 0 bases, with 10 bases separating them. CDR3 in amino acids: CASSYPGLLNTEAFF. The CDR3 DNA reads as TGTGCCAGCAGTTACCCCGGGCTCCTGAACACTGAAGCTTTCTTT.

Of note for this clonotype: A much bigger clone sits one base away, suggesting this may be a read error. CDR3 loop: CVSSLRAATNEKLFF. CDR3 sequence (DNA): TGTGTCAGCAGCTTGCGGGCTGCAACTAATGAAAAACTGTTTTTT. The rearrangement uses TRBV3-1 and TRBJ1-4; D unresolved. Germline CDR1 and CDR2: LGHDT and YNNKEL (reference sequence). This CDR3 is 15 amino acids long.

This clonotype showed up many times. The chain uses TRBV6-4 and TRBJ2-5; D might be TRBD2 (6 bases). The germline V gene has CDR1 MRHNA and CDR2 SNTAGT. This CDR3 is 13 amino acids long. V was trimmed by 7 bases and J by 3 bases, leaving 12 bases between them. The CDR3 sequence is CASILAIKETQYF. CDR3 nucleotide sequence: TGTGCCAGCATACTAGCAATAAAAGAGACCCAGTACTTC.

Comments on this clonotype: A read error may explain this, as a much larger clone is one base away. The rearrangement links TRBV29-1 to TRBJ2-1, with TRBD2 matching 12 bases. In germline, CDR1 is SQVTM, CDR2 ANQGSEA. The length of the CDR3 is 15 residues. The CDR3 DNA reads TGCAGCGTTCCTAAGACTAGCGGGGGAAACAATGGGCAGTTCTTC. This encodes CSVPKTSGGNNGQFF.

The chain joins TRBV29-1 to TRBJ2-5, with D unclear. The CDR3 sequence is 12 residues long. CDR1 and CDR2 from the germline V gene are SQVTM and ANQGSEA. Trimming left V 8 bases short and J 3 bases short, with 13 bases between. CDR3 sequence: CSLTTGEETQYF. CDR3 in DNA: TGCAGCCTCACGACTGGAGAAGAGACCCAGTACTTC.

This clonotype was seen more than once but under ten times. The genes are TRBV18 and TRBJ2-1; D is uncertain. V lost 2 bases, J lost 7 bases, and 15 bases lay in between. Germline lookup yields CDR1 KGHSH and CDR2 LQKENI. The CDR3 is made up of 15 amino acids. The CDR3 region has the DNA TGTGCCAGCTCACCAGAGGCCTCATCCCGGAATGAGCAGTTCTTC. This sequence encodes CASSPEASSRNEQFF.

The rearrangement links TRBV4-3 to TRBJ2-3; D unclear. The germline V gene encodes CDR1 LGHNA and CDR2 YSLEER. V was clipped by 0 bases and J by 6 bases, with 13 bases between them. The CDR3 has 15 residues. The CDR3 DNA reads as TGCGCCAGCAGCCAAGAGCAGGCTGCCGGGGATACGCAGTATTTT. It yields the protein CASSQEQAAGDTQYF.

This clonotype appeared many times. V and J are TRBV29-1 and TRBJ2-7; TRBD1 might be the D (5 bases). V lost 5 bases and J 1 base, leaving 15 bases between the germline ends. Germline values: CDR1 SQVTM, CDR2 ANQGSEA. The CDR3 covers 14 residues. This CDR3 is CSVSAKGPSYEQYF. As DNA, the CDR3 is TGCAGCGTTTCCGCGAAGGGGCCTTCCTACGAGCAGTACTTC.

Comments on this clonotype: A much larger clonotype is one base distant, so this may be a read error. The CDR3 carries no conserved terminal phenylalanine or tryptophan, so it likely arises from a read error. J is TRBJ2-1 and V is TRBV11-1; 8 bases line up with TRBD2. Germline trimming cut 6 bases from V and 2 bases from J; bases unmatched to any gene: 0. In germline, CDR1 is SGHAT, CDR2 FQDESV (reference sequence). This CDR3 contains 13 residues. The CDR3 DNA reads as TGTGCCAGCAGACTAGCGGCCTACAATGAGCAGTTCCTC. Encoded protein: CASRLAAYNEQFL.

The chain carries TRBV4-2 and TRBJ2-3, with 11 bases fitting TRBD2. Germline CDR1 is LGHNA and CDR2 is YNFKEQ. This CDR3 has 18 amino acids. J gave up 5 bases and V 0 bases, and 10 bases lay outside the gene matches. DNA for the CDR3: TGTGCCAGCAGCCAAGATGCGATAGCGGGGGGGCCTGTAGATACGCAGTATTTT. The encoded protein is CASSQDAIAGGPVDTQYF.

To note about this clonotype: A junction boundary mismatches the germline segment, possibly from a read error. The V call is TRBV27, the J call TRBJ2-2; D call uncertain. CDR3 length: 13 amino acids. Per the germline V gene, CDR1 is MNHEY and CDR2 is SMNVEV (reference sequence). The CDR3 bases are TGTGCCAGCAGTCCTAGGAACACCAGGGAGCTGTTTTTT. It codes for CASSPRNTRELFF.